These T cell receptor beta chains were read from a single sample in a study of cytomegalovirus exposure and HLA in healthy donors. Using immunoSEQ multiplex PCR, the repertoire was profiled, and TCRdb retains in-frame clones only, with some absent. Of 310,000 or so clones in the sample, around 90% were seen once. Sequenced: PBMCs. The source is a woman under 30 in good health and CMV-seronegative. Both conserved end residues are part of each CDR3. Each record gives: J gene, D gene, V gene, clone size, CDR3 protein, CDR3 DNA. D genes are given only for firm matches. Clone size is shown for a subset of rows, as once, few, many or a class of expanded clone.

>TRBJ2-7|NA|TRBV11-1|NA
CASSLAFSEGYEQYF
TGTGCCAGCAGCTTAGCGTTTAGTGAGGGCTACGAGCAGTACTTC
>TRBJ2-3|TRBD2|TRBV19|NA
CASAGGLDTQYF
TGTGCCAGTGCGGGGGGCCTAGATACGCAGTATTTT
>TRBJ2-3|TRBD1|TRBV27|NA
CASSLSTPGQGTQYF
TGTGCCAGCAGTTTATCGACACCGGGACAGGGTACGCAGTATTTT
>TRBJ2-2|NA|TRBV19|NA
CASSSWQLNTGELFF
TGTGCCAGTAGTAGTTGGCAGTTGAACACCGGGGAGCTGTTTTTT
>TRBJ2-2|TRBD2|TRBV18|NA
CASSPRGLAGNTGELFF
TGTGCCAGCTCACCACGGGGACTAGCGGGGAACACCGGGGAGCTGTTTTTT
>TRBJ2-7|NA|TRBV9|NA
CASSVRMTPGEQYF
TGTGCCAGCAGCGTTCGGATGACTCCTGGGGAGCAGTACTTC
>TRBJ1-5|NA|TRBV6-5|NA
CASSPRDFYQPQHF
TGTGCCAGCAGTCCCCGGGACTTTTACCAGCCCCAGCATTTT
>TRBJ2-3|NA|TRBV19|NA
CASSNSGAGTDTQYF
TGTGCCAGTAGTAATTCAGGGGCCGGCACAGATACGCAGTATTTT
>TRBJ2-2|NA|TRBV5-1|NA
CASSLRPGRTGELFF
TGCGCCAGCAGCTTGAGGCCAGGGCGGACCGGGGAGCTGTTTTTT
>TRBJ1-6|TRBD1|TRBV6-5|once
CASSLRDRFTSPLHF
TGTGCCAGCAGCCTCCGGGACAGGTTCACGTCACCCCTCCACTTT
>TRBJ2-1|TRBD2|TRBV7-9|NA
CSSTSLAGVFSNNEQFF
TGTTCCAGCACCTCCCTAGCGGGGGTATTTTCGAACAATGAGCAGTTCTTC
>TRBJ2-7|TRBD2|TRBV5-4|few
CASSPGGLADYEQYF
TGTGCCAGCAGCCCGGGGGGACTAGCGGACTACGAGCAGTACTTC
>TRBJ2-1|NA|TRBV6-5|NA
CASSIRGWANEQFF
TGCGCCAGCAGTATAAGGGGGTGGGCTAATGAGCAGTTCTTC
>TRBJ1-1|NA|TRBV5-1|NA
CASSLADRINTEAFF
TGCGCCAGCAGCTTGGCGGACAGAATAAACACTGAAGCTTTCTTT
>TRBJ1-2|NA|TRBV29-1|once
CSARDSGQSGYTF
TGCAGCGCAAGAGACAGTGGGCAGTCAGGCTACACCTTC
>TRBJ2-7|NA|TRBV9|NA
CASSVGDRSAYEQYF
TGTGCCAGCAGCGTAGGCGACAGATCTGCCTACGAGCAGTACTTC
>TRBJ2-7|NA|TRBV9|few
CASSVQGLGEQYF
TGTGCCAGCAGCGTACAGGGATTGGGCGAGCAGTACTTC
>TRBJ1-1|NA|TRBV7-6|NA
CASSLYRQMNTEAFF
TGTGCCAGCAGCTTATATCGACAGATGAACACTGAAGCTTTCTTT
>TRBJ1-3|NA|TRBV2|once
CASTDSASGNTIYF
TGTGCCAGCACCGACAGTGCCTCTGGAAACACCATATATTTT
>TRBJ1-1|TRBD1|TRBV2|NA
CAGRTGGLSNTEAFF
TGTGCCGGTAGGACAGGGGGTTTGTCAAACACTGAAGCTTTCTTT
>TRBJ1-2|NA|TRBV11-2|NA
CASSAGVGYTF
TGTGCCAGCAGCGCAGGTGTTGGCTACACCTTC
>TRBJ2-3|NA|TRBV27|NA
CASSDGGHTNTQYF
TGTGCCAGCAGTGACGGGGGGCACACCAATACGCAGTATTTT
>TRBJ2-7|NA|TRBV9|NA
CASSVGHSPYEQYF
TGTGCCAGCAGCGTAGGGCACAGCCCCTACGAGCAGTACTTC
>TRBJ1-1|NA|TRBV13|NA
CASSLTENTEAFF
TGTGCCAGCAGCTTAACAGAGAACACTGAAGCTTTCTTT
>TRBJ1-1|NA|TRBV25-1|NA
CASSGGGSMNTEAFF
TGTGCCAGCAGTGGGGGGGGCTCCATGAACACTGAAGCTTTCTTT
>TRBJ2-5|NA|TRBV10-3|NA
CAIGGSGSKETQYF
TGTGCCATCGGTGGGAGCGGATCGAAAGAGACCCAGTACTTC
>TRBJ1-2|NA|TRBV14|NA
CASSQVSSNYGYTF
TGTGCCAGCAGCCAAGTCAGTTCTAACTATGGCTACACCTTC
>TRBJ2-3|TRBD2|TRBV4-2|NA
CASSQVLTLAGDTDTQYF
TGTGCCAGCAGCCAAGTCCTGACCCTAGCGGGGGACACAGATACGCAGTATTTT
>TRBJ2-2|TRBD2|TRBV10-2|NA
CASSEWTSETGELFF
TGCGCCAGCAGTGAGTGGACTAGCGAAACCGGGGAGCTGTTTTTT
>TRBJ1-4|NA|TRBV6-5|NA
CASSLQPGNEKLFF
TGTGCCAGCAGTTTACAGCCCGGCAATGAAAAACTGTTTTTT
>TRBJ2-7|NA|TRBV7-9|NA
CASSPVKNRLYEQYF
TGTGCCAGCAGCCCCGTTAAAAACAGGCTCTACGAGCAGTACTTC
>TRBJ2-3|TRBD2|TRBV19|NA
CASSSGGETDTQYF
TGTGCCAGTAGTAGCGGGGGGGAGACAGATACGCAGTATTTT
>TRBJ1-1|TRBD1|TRBV4-1|NA
CASSQRQGPMNTEAFF
TGCGCCAGCAGCCAACGACAGGGTCCAATGAACACTGAAGCTTTCTTT
>TRBJ2-5|NA|TRBV20-1|NA
CSAVEETQYF
TGCAGCGCTGTCGAGGAGACCCAGTACTTC
>TRBJ2-7|NA|TRBV11-2|NA
CASSLGRAVSYEQYF
TGTGCCAGCAGCTTAGGGAGGGCAGTTTCTTACGAGCAGTACTTC
>TRBJ2-4|TRBD2|TRBV30|few
CAWRDPGLAGGLVQYF
TGTGCCTGGAGAGATCCGGGACTAGCGGGGGGGTTAGTTCAGTACTTC
>TRBJ2-7|TRBD1|TRBV9|once
CASSVGGQGSYEQYF
TGTGCCAGCAGCGTAGGGGGACAGGGGAGCTACGAGCAGTACTTC
>TRBJ2-7|TRBD1|TRBV7-2|few
CASSFAGTGGGEQYF
TGTGCCAGCAGCTTCGCCGGGACAGGGGGCGGCGAGCAGTACTTC
>TRBJ2-3|NA|TRBV4-1|NA
CASREGSTDTQYF
TGCGCCAGCAGGGAGGGGAGCACAGATACGCAGTATTTT
>TRBJ2-7|TRBD1|TRBV2|NA
CASSETEDRAYEQYF
TGTGCCAGCAGTGAAACTGAGGACAGGGCCTACGAGCAGTACTTC
>TRBJ2-7|TRBD2|TRBV4-1|NA
CASSPGLVEAHEQYF
TGCGCCAGCAGCCCCGGACTAGTTGAGGCCCACGAGCAGTACTTC